The 8 T cell receptor beta chains in this list originate from one sample, sequenced in a study of OX40 agonist ivuxolimab in advanced cancers. TCRdb's copy holds only in-frame clones and misses some; the assay was immunoSEQ multiplex PCR. The data contain roughly 100,000 clones, 70% to 90% of them seen just once; the ten biggest clones take up around 0.85%. The sequencing used CD4+ or CD8+ T cells sorted from blood, collected in a trial of the OX40 agonist ivuxolimab. The receptors shown here come from an adult with an advanced solid tumor such as melanoma, head and neck, liver or kidney cancer.

In this sample, this clone turned up a few times. The chain combines TRBV7-6 with TRBJ1-6, with unresolved D. Germline loops: CDR1 SGHVS, CDR2 FNYEAQ. The CDR3 sequence is 15 residues long. Trimming left V 1 base short and J 0 bases short, with 4 bases between. The CDR3 region is CASSLGGSYNSPLHF. In DNA, the CDR3 is TGTGCCAGCAGCTTAGGGGGCTCCTATAATTCACCCCTCCACTTT.

J is TRBJ2-1 and V is TRBV7-7; 7 bases line up with TRBD1. Per the germline V gene, CDR1 is SSHAT and CDR2 is FNYEAQ (reference sequence). The CDR3 is 17 residues long. V lost 6 bases and J lost 2; bases outside the gene matches: 13. The CDR3 nucleotides read TGTGCCAGCAGTAAAGGGATCAGGGGGACCCCCTACAATGAGCAGTTCTTC. Amino acid sequence: CASSKGIRGTPYNEQFF.

This clone appeared a single time. V gene TRBV7-2 combines with J gene TRBJ2-3, with no clear D. The CDR3 totals 14 residues. Between the trimmed V and J ends, which lost 1 base and 2 bases, there was a span of 7 bases. Germline V gene sequence: CDR1 SGHTA, CDR2 FQGNSA. The CDR3 DNA sequence: TGTGCCAGCAGCTTAGGAACCCCCACAGATACGCAGTATTTT. Residues: CASSLGTPTDTQYF.

Here the CDR3 reads CASSLDLDTQYF. CDR3 bases: TGCGCCAGCAGCTTGGATCTAGATACGCAGTATTTT. V and J are TRBV5-1 and TRBJ2-3; D gene unclear. Trimming left V 0 bases short and J 5 bases short, with 4 bases between. This CDR3 has 12 residues. CDR1 SGHRS and CDR2 YFSETQ come from the germline V gene.

The chain recombines TRBV4-1 with TRBJ1-5; D is unresolved. This CDR3 contains 21 residues. V was pared by 3 bases and J by 2 bases, with 29 bases between. CDR1 MGHRA and CDR2 YSYEKL come from the germline V gene. The CDR3 reads CASSHDLNRARAWSGNQPQHF. The CDR3 DNA follows: TGCGCCAGCAGCCACGACCTTAACCGGGCCCGGGCGTGGAGTGGCAATCAGCCCCAGCATTTT.

The chain employs TRBV10-2 and TRBJ1-1; no firm D call. The CDR3 has 13 residues. The V end was cut by 3 bases, the J end by 0 bases, with 5 bases between. Germline loops: CDR1 WSHSY, CDR2 SAAADI. In DNA form, the CDR3 reads TGCGCCAGCAGTGACCAGATGAACACTGAAGCTTTCTTT. This encodes CASSDQMNTEAFF.

V is TRBV30 and J is TRBJ1-1, with TRBD1 matching over 7 bases. Germline CDR1 is GTSNPN and CDR2 is SVGIG (reference sequence). There are 13 residues in the CDR3. Unmatched junction bases numbered 9, after V lost 3 bases and J lost 8 bases. CDR3 DNA sequence: TGTGCCTGGAGCGCAAGGTTACAGGGGGAAGCTTTCTTT. Protein product: CAWSARLQGEAFF.

The rearrangement uses TRBV18 and TRBJ2-4; a possible D gene is TRBD1 (6 bases). Between the trimmed V and J ends, which lost 3 bases and 1 base, there was a span of 10 bases. This CDR3 region has 15 residues. Germline CDR1 is KGHSH and CDR2 is LQKENI. This chain's CDR3 is CASSPPDRAKNIQYF. Here the CDR3 DNA reads TGTGCCAGCTCACCTCCAGACAGGGCCAAAAACATTCAGTACTTC.